The T cell receptor beta chain described here comes from a study of blood T cell repertoires in COVID-19. Germline V gene data show CDR1 as LGHDT and CDR2 as YNNKEL (reference sequence). V lost 2 bases and J lost 1, with 14 bases in between. The CDR3 sequence is 16 residues long. TCRdb keeps only in-frame clones here, not all; method: immunoSEQ multiplex PCR. The sample lists some 340,000 clones; about 85% were seen once. Sequencing was carried out using peripheral blood. The sequence came from a woman between 18 and 30 years old with acute or convalescent COVID-19. This chain links TRBV3-1 (or the pseudogene TRBV3-2) with TRBJ1-1; possible D gene TRBD1, 5 bases. The CDR3 sequence: CASSQSIGGGNTEAFF. The CDR3 bases are TGTGCCAGCAGCCAATCCATTGGCGGGGGGAACACTGAAGCTTTCTTT.